This T cell receptor beta chain was profiled in a study of cytotoxic CD8 clonotypes in ibrutinib-treated CLL. The CDR3 contains 15 residues. Trimming took off 0 bases at V and 1 base at J, with 8 bases between the two ends. Looked up from germline, CDR1 is LNHNV and CDR2 is YYDKDF (reference sequence). Clones were sequenced by immunoSEQ multiplex PCR, and TCRdb holds only the in-frame ones, with some missing. The data contain about 140,000 clones, around 90% of them singletons. The receptor was isolated from a human donor with chronic lymphocytic leukemia. The chain uses TRBV15 and TRBJ2-3; D is possibly TRBD1 or TRBD2 (5 bases each). The sequencing here drew on PBMCs, taken after 12 months of ibrutinib treatment. CDR3 DNA sequence: TGTGCCACCAGCAGAGATGTGGGACGCACAGATACGCAGTATTTT. Its translation: CATSRDVGRTDTQYF.